This TCR beta chain was retrieved from a study of Ad26.COV2.S vaccination and SARS-CoV-2 variants. Treatment meaning: over 15 received Ad26.COV2.S at low or high dose, single or two shots; a few received placebo; per-sample allocation not given. At day 63 after the first vaccine or placebo injection, samples were drawn. Some clones are missing from TCRdb's copy, which holds only in-frame ones; the method was immunoSEQ multiplex PCR. The sample contains more than 300,000 clones, 85% to 90% of which appear only once. The germline V gene has CDR1 MNHEY and CDR2 SVGEGT. Trimming pared 5 bases from V and 0 bases from J, leaving 11 bases between. CDR3 length equals 15 residues.

This sample comprised peripheral blood, obtained in a trial of Ad26.COV2.S vaccine versus placebo. The TCR sequence derives from a person between 18 and 65 years old who received the Ad26.COV2.S COVID-19 vaccine or a placebo. The chain is built from TRBV6-2 or TRBV6-3 and TRBJ1-5; no reliable D call. CDR3: CASSLPGDSNQPQHF. The CDR3 DNA sequence: TGTGCCAGCAGTCTTCCCGGGGATAGCAATCAGCCCCAGCATTTT.